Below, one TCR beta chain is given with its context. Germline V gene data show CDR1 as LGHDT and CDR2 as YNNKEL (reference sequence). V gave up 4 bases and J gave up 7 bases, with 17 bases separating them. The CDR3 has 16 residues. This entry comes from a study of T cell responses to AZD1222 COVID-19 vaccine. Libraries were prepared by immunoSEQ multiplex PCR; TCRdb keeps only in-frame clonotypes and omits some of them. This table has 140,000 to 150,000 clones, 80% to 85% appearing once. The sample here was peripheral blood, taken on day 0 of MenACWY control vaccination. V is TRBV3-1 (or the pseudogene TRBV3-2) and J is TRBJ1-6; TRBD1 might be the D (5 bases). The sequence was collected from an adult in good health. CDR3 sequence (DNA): TGTGCCAGCAGCCTAATACCAGGGTTGGGCAATTCACCCCTCCACTTT. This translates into CASSLIPGLGNSPLHF.